The clone carrying this T cell receptor (beta chain) has just one count. No antigen is known for it. The PCR had 60 Vbeta and 13 Jbeta primers. Profiled with immunoSEQ multiplex PCR; TCRdb holds only in-frame clones, not every one. The sample shows some 98,000 clones, approximately 77% of them seen only once. This record belongs to a study of cytomegalovirus exposure and HLA in healthy donors. For the study at large: Earlier sequencing of about 200 million T cells yielded 100 million to 140 million unique TCR beta sequences. Whole-study results and caveats: Evidence from a later analysis indicated that most CMV-associated TCR beta chains looked HLA-restricted. Reports credit the classifier with highly specific, highly sensitive diagnosis of cytomegalovirus status.

This cohort consisted of healthy bone marrow donors. This clonotype was sampled from a human donor in good health. Sequencing was carried out using PBMCs.

The CDR3 loop reads CASSLGGTGVGGNSPLHF. The CDR3 nucleotides read TGTGCCAGCAGTTTAGGGGGGACGGGGGTAGGAGGTAATTCACCCCTCCACTTT. The J gene is TRBJ1-6, the V gene TRBV27; tentatively, D is TRBD1 (5 bases). The CDR3 runs to 18 residues. CDR1 is MNHEY and CDR2 is SMNVEV in the germline V gene (reference sequence). V was shortened by 2 bases and J by 6 bases, with 20 bases between the two germline ends.